A selection of T cell receptor beta chains follows, all from one sample in a study of T cells in Graves' hyperthyroidism and ophthalmopathy. TCRdb called the multiplex PCR reads again in MiXCR, with one record for every CDR3 protein. The data show about 560,000 distinct CDR3 sequences, 16% seen once. The sample was blood. The receptor source for this set is a woman aged 18-29 years with Graves' hyperthyroidism. CDR3s include the opening cysteine and the closing phenylalanine or tryptophan. D genes are given only for firm matches. For some rows the clone size is stated as once, few or many, or as a class when expanded; others skip it.

abundance: few; len: 12; v_gene: TRBV20-1; d_gene: NA; j_gene: TRBJ2-7; CDR3aa: CSAYRADYEQYF; CDR3nt: TGCAGTGCTTACAGGGCGGACTACGAGCAGTACTTC
abundance: NA; len: 14; v_gene: TRBV20-1; d_gene: NA; j_gene: TRBJ2-7; CDR3aa: CSALGVEGSYEQYF; CDR3nt: TGCAGTGCCCTAGGGGTGGAAGGCTCCTACGAGCAGTACTTC
abundance: many; len: 15; v_gene: TRBV28; d_gene: NA; j_gene: TRBJ2-5; CDR3aa: CASSLAGRPKETQYF; CDR3nt: TGTGCCAGCAGCCTTGCGGGGCGCCCAAAAGAGACCCAGTACTTC
abundance: NA; len: 15; v_gene: TRBV5-1; d_gene: TRBD1; j_gene: TRBJ1-2; CDR3aa: CASSLKWTGGDGYTF; CDR3nt: TGCGCCAGCAGCTTGAAGTGGACAGGGGGTGATGGCTACACCTTC
abundance: few; len: 14; v_gene: TRBV18; d_gene: NA; j_gene: TRBJ2-3; CDR3aa: CASSALGSTDTQYF; CDR3nt: TGTGCCAGCTCCGCCTTGGGTAGCACAGATACGCAGTATTTT
abundance: few; len: 14; v_gene: TRBV7-8; d_gene: TRBD1; j_gene: TRBJ2-2; CDR3aa: CASSPHRGRGELFF; CDR3nt: TGTGCCAGCAGCCCGCACAGGGGACGCGGGGAGCTGTTTTTT
abundance: NA; len: 16; v_gene: TRBV5-1; d_gene: NA; j_gene: TRBJ2-2; CDR3aa: CASSLPNRVGDGELFF; CDR3nt: TGCGCCAGCAGCTTGCCGAACAGGGTCGGTGACGGGGAGCTGTTTTTT
abundance: many; len: 14; v_gene: TRBV27; d_gene: NA; j_gene: TRBJ1-2; CDR3aa: CASSLSAGAYGYTF; CDR3nt: TGTGCCAGCAGTTTATCGGCAGGGGCCTATGGCTACACCTTC
abundance: few; len: 16; v_gene: TRBV9; d_gene: NA; j_gene: TRBJ2-5; CDR3aa: CASSVGAVPYQETQYF; CDR3nt: TGTGCCAGCAGCGTAGGGGCGGTCCCGTACCAAGAGACCCAGTACTTC
abundance: many; len: 11; v_gene: TRBV28; d_gene: NA; j_gene: TRBJ2-7; CDR3aa: CASTGIYEQYF; CDR3nt: TGTGCCAGCACAGGGATTTACGAGCAGTACTTC
abundance: many; len: 15; v_gene: TRBV20-1; d_gene: NA; j_gene: TRBJ1-1; CDR3aa: CSAPDTGRLNTEAFF; CDR3nt: TGCAGTGCTCCGGACACCGGCAGATTGAACACTGAAGCTTTCTTT
abundance: few; len: 13; v_gene: TRBV20-1; d_gene: TRBD2; j_gene: TRBJ2-7; CDR3aa: CSAREGLAYEQYF; CDR3nt: TGCAGTGCTAGAGAGGGACTAGCCTACGAGCAGTACTTC
abundance: many; len: 15; v_gene: TRBV7-2; d_gene: NA; j_gene: TRBJ2-7; CDR3aa: CASNVDGISSYEQYF; CDR3nt: TGTGCCAGCAATGTGGACGGAATTTCCTCCTACGAGCAGTACTTC
abundance: few; len: 21; v_gene: TRBV9; d_gene: NA; j_gene: TRBJ1-1; CDR3aa: CASSAQIQSLHSNDGNTEAFF; CDR3nt: TGTGCCAGCAGCGCACAAATCCAGAGTCTACACAGCAATGATGGGAACACTGAAGCTTTCTTT
abundance: many; len: 16; v_gene: TRBV12-3/TRBV12-4; d_gene: TRBD1; j_gene: TRBJ2-3; CDR3aa: CASSFRGRSGTDTQYF; CDR3nt: TGTGCCAGCAGTTTCAGGGGGCGAAGCGGCACAGATACGCAGTATTTT
abundance: many; len: 14; v_gene: TRBV3-1; d_gene: NA; j_gene: TRBJ2-1; CDR3aa: CASSQDVQVNEQFF; CDR3nt: TGTGCCAGCAGCCAAGATGTCCAGGTCAATGAGCAGTTCTTC
abundance: many; len: 16; v_gene: TRBV7-2; d_gene: NA; j_gene: TRBJ1-5; CDR3aa: CASSLPSGDGNQPQHF; CDR3nt: TGTGCCAGCAGCCTGCCGTCAGGGGATGGCAATCAGCCCCAGCATTTT
abundance: NA; len: 13; v_gene: TRBV30; d_gene: NA; j_gene: TRBJ2-7; CDR3aa: CAWSRSSIGEQYF; CDR3nt: TGTGCCTGGAGTAGATCCTCTATCGGCGAGCAGTACTTC
abundance: NA; len: 15; v_gene: TRBV6-2/TRBV6-3; d_gene: NA; j_gene: TRBJ2-1; CDR3aa: CASSLTPLFSPEQFF; CDR3nt: TGTGCCAGCAGTTTGACTCCACTGTTTTCTCCTGAGCAGTTCTTC
abundance: few; len: 16; v_gene: TRBV5-1; d_gene: NA; j_gene: TRBJ1-6; CDR3aa: CASREIRGVYNSPLHF; CDR3nt: TGCGCCAGCAGGGAAATCCGGGGTGTCTATAATTCACCCCTCCACTTT